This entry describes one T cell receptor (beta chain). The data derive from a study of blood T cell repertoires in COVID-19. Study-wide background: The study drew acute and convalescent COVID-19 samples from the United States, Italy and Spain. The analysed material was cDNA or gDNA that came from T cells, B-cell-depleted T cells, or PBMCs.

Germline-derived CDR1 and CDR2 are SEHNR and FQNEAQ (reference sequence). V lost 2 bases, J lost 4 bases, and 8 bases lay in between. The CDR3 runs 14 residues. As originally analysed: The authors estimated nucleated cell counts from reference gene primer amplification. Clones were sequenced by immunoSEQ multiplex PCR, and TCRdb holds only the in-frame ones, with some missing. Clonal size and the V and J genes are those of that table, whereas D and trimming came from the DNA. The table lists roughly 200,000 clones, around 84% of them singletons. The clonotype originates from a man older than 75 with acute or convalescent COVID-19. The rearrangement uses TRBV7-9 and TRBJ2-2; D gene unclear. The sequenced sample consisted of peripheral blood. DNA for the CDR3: TGTGCCAGCAGCTTAAACAGCTTCACCGGGGAGCTGTTTTTT. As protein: CASSLNSFTGELFF.